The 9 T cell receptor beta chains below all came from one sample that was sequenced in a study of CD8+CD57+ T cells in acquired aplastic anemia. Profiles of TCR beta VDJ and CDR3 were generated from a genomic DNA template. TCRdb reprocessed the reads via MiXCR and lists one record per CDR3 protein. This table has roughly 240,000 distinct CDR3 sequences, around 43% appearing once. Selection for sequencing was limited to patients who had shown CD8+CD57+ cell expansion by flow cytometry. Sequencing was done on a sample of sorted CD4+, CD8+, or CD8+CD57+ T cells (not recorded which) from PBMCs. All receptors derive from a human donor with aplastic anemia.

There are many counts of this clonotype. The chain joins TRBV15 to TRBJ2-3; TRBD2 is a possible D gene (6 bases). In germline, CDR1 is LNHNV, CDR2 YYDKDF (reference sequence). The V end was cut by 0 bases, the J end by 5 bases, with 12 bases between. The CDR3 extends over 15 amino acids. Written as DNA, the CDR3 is TGTGCCACCAGCAGAGATATTCGGGAGCTAGATACGCAGTATTTT. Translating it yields CATSRDIRELDTQYF.

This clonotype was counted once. As DNA, the CDR3 is TGTGCCAGCAGTGCTGGGGGACAGGGTCGGTCCTACGAGCAGTACTTC. Translating it yields CASSAGGQGRSYEQYF. The chain links TRBV28 to TRBJ2-7, with 9 bases aligning to TRBD1. Germline CDR1 reads MDHEN; CDR2 reads SYDVKM. Losses at the gene ends were 5 bases for V and 1 base for J; bases not matched to a gene: 9. The CDR3 is made up of 16 amino acids.

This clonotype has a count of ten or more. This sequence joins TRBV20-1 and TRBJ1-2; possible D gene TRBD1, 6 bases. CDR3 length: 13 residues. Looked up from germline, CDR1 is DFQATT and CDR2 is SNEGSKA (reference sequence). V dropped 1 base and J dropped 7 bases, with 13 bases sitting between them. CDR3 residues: CSARGRTGFGYTF. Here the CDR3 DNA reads TGCAGTGCTAGAGGCAGAACAGGGTTTGGCTACACCTTC.

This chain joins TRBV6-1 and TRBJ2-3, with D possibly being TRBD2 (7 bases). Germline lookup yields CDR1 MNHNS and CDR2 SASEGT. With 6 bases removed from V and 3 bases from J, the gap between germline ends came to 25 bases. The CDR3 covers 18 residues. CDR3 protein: CASSRTPDRGGGTDTQYF. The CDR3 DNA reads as TGTGCCAGCAGCCGTACGCCCGACAGAGGGGGGGGAACAGATACGCAGTATTTT.

The CDR3 DNA reads TGTGCCAGCAGCTTAGCAGCGTTAGCCAAAAACATTCAGTACTTC. It codes for CASSLAALAKNIQYF. The chain couples TRBV7-2 to TRBJ2-4; D is undetermined. Germline V gives CDR1 SGHTA, CDR2 FQGNSA. CDR3 length: 15 amino acids. Trimming took 0 bases from V and 0 from J, leaving 6 bases between them.

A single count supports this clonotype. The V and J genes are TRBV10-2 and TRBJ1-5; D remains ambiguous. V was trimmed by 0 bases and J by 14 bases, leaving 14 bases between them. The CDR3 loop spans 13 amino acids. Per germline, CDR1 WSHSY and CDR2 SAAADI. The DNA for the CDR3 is TGCGCCAGCAGTGAGTCTACCGGGATCAATGAGCATTTT. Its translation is CASSESTGINEHF.

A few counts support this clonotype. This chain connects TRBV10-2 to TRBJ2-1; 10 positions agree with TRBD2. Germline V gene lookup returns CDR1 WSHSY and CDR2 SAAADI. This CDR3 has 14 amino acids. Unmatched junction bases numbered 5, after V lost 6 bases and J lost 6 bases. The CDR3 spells CASRLAGAINEQFF. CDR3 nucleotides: TGCGCCAGCAGGCTAGCGGGGGCCATCAATGAGCAGTTCTTC.

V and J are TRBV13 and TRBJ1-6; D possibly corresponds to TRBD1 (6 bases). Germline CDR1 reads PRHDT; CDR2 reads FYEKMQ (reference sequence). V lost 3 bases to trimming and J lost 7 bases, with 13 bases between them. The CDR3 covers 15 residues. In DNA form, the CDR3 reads TGTGCCAGCAGCTTGACAGACAGGCGAAATTCACCCCTCCACTTT. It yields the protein CASSLTDRRNSPLHF.

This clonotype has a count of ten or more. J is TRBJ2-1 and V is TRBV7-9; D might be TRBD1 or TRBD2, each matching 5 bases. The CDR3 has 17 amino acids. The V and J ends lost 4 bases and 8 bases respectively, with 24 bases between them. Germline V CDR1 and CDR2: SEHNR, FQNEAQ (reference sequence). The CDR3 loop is CASSSRIGEPPGHEQFF. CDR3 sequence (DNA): TGTGCCAGCAGCTCACGGATAGGGGAGCCCCCAGGGCATGAGCAGTTCTTC.